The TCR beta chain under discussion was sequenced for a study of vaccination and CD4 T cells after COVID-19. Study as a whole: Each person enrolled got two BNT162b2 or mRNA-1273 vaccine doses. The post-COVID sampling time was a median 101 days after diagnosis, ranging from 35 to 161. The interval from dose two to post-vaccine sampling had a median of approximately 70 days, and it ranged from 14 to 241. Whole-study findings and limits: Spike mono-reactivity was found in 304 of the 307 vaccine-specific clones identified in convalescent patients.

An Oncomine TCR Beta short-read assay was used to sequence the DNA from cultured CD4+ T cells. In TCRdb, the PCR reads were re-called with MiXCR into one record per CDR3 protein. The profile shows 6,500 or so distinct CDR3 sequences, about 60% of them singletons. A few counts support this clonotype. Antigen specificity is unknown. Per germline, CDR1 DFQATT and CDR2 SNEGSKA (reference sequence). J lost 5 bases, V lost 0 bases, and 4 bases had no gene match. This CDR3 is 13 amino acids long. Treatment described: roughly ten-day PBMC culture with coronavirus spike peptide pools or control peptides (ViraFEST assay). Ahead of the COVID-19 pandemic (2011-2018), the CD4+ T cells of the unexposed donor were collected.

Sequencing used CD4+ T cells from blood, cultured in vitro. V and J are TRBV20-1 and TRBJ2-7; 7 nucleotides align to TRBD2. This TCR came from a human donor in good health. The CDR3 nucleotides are TGCAGTGCTAGAGATCTAGCGGTGGACGAGCAGTACTTC. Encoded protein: CSARDLAVDEQYF.